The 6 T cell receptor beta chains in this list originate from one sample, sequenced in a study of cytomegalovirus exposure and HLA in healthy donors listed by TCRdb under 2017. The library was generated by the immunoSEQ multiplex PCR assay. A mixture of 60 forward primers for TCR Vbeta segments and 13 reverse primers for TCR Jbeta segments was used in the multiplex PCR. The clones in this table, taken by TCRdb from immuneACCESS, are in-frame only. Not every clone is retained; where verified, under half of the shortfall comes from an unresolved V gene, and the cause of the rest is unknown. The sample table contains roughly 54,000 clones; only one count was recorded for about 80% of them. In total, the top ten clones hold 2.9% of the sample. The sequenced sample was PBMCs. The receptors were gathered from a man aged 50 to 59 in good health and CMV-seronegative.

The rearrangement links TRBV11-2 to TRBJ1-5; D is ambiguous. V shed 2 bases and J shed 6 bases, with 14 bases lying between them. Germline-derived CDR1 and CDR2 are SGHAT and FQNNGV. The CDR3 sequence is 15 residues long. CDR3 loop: CASSLKGGEVQPQHF. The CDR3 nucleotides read TGTGCCAGCAGCTTAAAAGGCGGCGAGGTTCAGCCCCAGCATTTT. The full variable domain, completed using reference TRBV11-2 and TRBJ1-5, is EAGVAQSPRYKIIEKRQSVAFWCNPISGHATLYWYQQILGQGPKLLIQFQNNGVVDDSQLPKDRFSAERLKGVDSTLKIQPAKLEDSAVYLCASSLKGGEVQPQHFGDGTRLSIL.

The CDR3 nucleotides are TGCGCCAGCAGCCCAGAGGTAGGGGCAAGAGGCTACACCTTC. Its translation: CASSPEVGARGYTF. The chain recombines TRBV5-1 with TRBJ1-2, with D possibly matching TRBD1 (5 bases). The CDR3 loop spans 14 amino acids. The ends were cut back, 4 bases at V and 8 bases at J, with 18 bases in the middle. Per the germline V gene, CDR1 is SGHRS and CDR2 is YFSETQ.

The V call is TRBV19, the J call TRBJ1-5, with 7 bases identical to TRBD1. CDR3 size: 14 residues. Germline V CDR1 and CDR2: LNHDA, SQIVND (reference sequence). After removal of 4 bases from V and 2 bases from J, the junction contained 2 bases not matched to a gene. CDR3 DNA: TGTGCCAGTAGTAACAGGGGTGGCAATCAGCCCCAGCATTTT. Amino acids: CASSNRGGNQPQHF.

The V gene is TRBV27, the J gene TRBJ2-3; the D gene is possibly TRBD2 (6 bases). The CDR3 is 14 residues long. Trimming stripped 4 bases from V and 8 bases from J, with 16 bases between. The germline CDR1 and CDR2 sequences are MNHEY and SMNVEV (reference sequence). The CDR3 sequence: CASSSLVVGGTQYF. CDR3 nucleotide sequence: TGTGCCAGCAGTTCGCTTGTGGTGGGGGGTACGCAGTATTTT.

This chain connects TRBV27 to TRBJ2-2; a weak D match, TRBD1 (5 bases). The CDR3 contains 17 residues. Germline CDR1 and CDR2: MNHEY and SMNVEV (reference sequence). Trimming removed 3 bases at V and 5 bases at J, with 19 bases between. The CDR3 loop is CASSFSPRAEGTGELFF. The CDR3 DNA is TGTGCCAGCAGTTTTAGTCCCAGGGCGGAAGGGACCGGGGAGCTGTTTTTT.

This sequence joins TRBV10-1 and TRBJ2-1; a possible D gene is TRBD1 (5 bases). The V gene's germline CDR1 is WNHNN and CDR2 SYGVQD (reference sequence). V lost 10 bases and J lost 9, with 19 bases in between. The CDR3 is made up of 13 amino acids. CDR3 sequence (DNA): TGCGCCACCCAGGACCAGGGATGGGGTGAGCAGTTCTTC. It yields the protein CATQDQGWGEQFF.